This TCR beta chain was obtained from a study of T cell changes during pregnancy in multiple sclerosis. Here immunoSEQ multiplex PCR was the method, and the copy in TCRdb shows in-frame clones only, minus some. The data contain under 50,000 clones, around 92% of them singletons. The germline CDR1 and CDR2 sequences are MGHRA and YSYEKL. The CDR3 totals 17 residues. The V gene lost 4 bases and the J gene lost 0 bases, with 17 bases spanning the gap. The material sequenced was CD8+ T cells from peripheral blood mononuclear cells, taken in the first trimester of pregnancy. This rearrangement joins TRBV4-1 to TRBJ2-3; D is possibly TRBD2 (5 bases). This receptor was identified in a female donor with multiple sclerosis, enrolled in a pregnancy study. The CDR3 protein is CASSPPGSGSSTDTQYF. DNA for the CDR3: TGCGCCAGCAGCCCCCCGGGATCCGGATCTAGCACAGATACGCAGTATTTT.